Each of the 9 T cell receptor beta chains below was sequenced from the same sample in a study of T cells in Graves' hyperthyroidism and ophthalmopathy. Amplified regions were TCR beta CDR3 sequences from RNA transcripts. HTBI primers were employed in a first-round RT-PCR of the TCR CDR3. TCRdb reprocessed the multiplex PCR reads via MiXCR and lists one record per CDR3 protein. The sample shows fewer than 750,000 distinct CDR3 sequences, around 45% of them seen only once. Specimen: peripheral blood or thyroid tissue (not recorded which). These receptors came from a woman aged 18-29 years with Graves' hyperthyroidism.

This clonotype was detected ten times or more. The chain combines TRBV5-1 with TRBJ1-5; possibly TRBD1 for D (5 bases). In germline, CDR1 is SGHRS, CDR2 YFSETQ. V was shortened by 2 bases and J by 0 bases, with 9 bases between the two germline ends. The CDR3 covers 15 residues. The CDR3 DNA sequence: TGCGCCAGCAGCTTCGGGACGGATAGCAATCAGCCCCAGCATTTT. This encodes CASSFGTDSNQPQHF.

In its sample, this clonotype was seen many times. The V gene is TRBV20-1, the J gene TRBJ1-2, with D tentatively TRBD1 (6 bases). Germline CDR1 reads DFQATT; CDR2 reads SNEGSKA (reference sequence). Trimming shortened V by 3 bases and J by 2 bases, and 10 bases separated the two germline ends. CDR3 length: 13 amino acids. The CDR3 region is CSASRQGNYGYTF. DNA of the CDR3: TGCAGTGCTAGCCGGCAGGGGAACTATGGCTACACCTTC.

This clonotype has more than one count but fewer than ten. The CDR3 loop reads CASSRIAGGESSYEQYF. DNA of the CDR3: TGTGCCAGCAGCAGAATAGCGGGAGGCGAGAGCTCCTACGAGCAGTACTTC. The J gene is TRBJ2-7, the V gene TRBV6-2 or TRBV6-3; 10 positions agree with TRBD2. The germline CDR1 and CDR2 sequences are MNHEY and SVGEGT. This CDR3 comprises 17 residues. V trimming: 6 bases; J trimming: 0 bases; junction bases outside the gene matches: 11.

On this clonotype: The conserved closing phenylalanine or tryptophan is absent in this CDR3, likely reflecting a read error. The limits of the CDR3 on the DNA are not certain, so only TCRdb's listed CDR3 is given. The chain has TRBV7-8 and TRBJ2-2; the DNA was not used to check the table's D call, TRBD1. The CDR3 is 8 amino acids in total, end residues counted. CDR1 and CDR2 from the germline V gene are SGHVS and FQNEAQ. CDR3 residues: CASSSTGV.

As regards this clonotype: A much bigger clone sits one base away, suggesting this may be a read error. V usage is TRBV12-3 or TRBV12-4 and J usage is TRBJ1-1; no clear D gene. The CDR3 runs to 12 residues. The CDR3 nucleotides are TGTGCCAGCAGTTTTCCGGCTTCTGAAGCTCTCTTT. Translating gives CASSFPASEALF.

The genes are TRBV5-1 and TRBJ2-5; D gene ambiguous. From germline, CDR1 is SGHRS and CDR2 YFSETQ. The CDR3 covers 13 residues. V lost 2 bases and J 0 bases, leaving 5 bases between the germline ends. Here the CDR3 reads CASSFRDQETQYF. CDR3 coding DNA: TGCGCCAGCAGCTTTCGGGACCAAGAGACCCAGTACTTC.

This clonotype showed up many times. The CDR3 loop reads CAISGTENTEAFF. The CDR3 nucleotides read TGTGCCATCAGCGGGACGGAGAACACTGAAGCTTTCTTT. The chain joins TRBV10-3 to TRBJ1-1; a possible D gene is TRBD1 (5 bases). Looked up from germline, CDR1 is ENHRY and CDR2 is SYGVKD. V was pared by 6 bases and J by 1 base, with 9 bases between. The CDR3 extends over 13 amino acids.

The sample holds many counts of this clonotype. CDR3 bases: TGTGCCAGCAGTGAAGCGCTAGGGGCGGACGACACCATATATTTT. Protein product: CASSEALGADDTIYF. The chain has TRBV6-1 and TRBJ1-3; perhaps TRBD1 as D (5 bases). V was clipped by 0 bases and J by 8 bases, with 14 bases between them. The germline CDR1 and CDR2 sequences are MNHNS and SASEGT. CDR3 length: 15 residues.

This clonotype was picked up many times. CDR3: CASRRGQLGYTF. CDR3 DNA: TGCGCCAGCAGGCGTGGACAGCTAGGCTACACCTTC. The gene calls are TRBV5-1 and TRBJ1-2; a weak D match, TRBD1 (6 bases). The CDR3 runs 12 residues. CDR1 is SGHRS and CDR2 is YFSETQ in the germline V gene. V was clipped by 5 bases and J by 8 bases, with 13 bases between them.